Listed below are T cell receptor beta chains from one sample, sequenced in a study of blood T cells in healthy people across ages. From the 5' RACE reads, TCRdb called clonotypes with MiXCR, one entry per CDR3 protein. The table shows approximately 800,000 distinct CDR3 sequences, with roughly 26% occurring only once. The same sample was also studied in work on T cells of mothers and their children.

The specimen sequenced was blood. The receptors shown here come from a boy aged 5-17 years in good health. CDR3s include the opening cysteine and the closing phenylalanine or tryptophan.

J gene: TRBJ2-1
V gene: TRBV7-3
CDR3 protein: CASSPTTIPDNEQFF

J gene: TRBJ2-2
V gene: TRBV7-9
CDR3 protein: CASSLVYRGRAGELFF

J gene: TRBJ2-5
V gene: TRBV29-1
CDR3 protein: CSVEARGGGETQYF

J gene: TRBJ2-3
V gene: TRBV9
CDR3 protein: CASSVAPRQTTDTQYF

J gene: TRBJ1-2
V gene: TRBV6-1
CDR3 protein: CASSEYPTGGNYGYTF

J gene: TRBJ1-1
V gene: TRBV4-1
CDR3 protein: CASSQVLGANTEAFF

J gene: TRBJ1-5
V gene: TRBV29-1
CDR3 protein: CSVGEPGPNQPQHF

J gene: TRBJ2-7
V gene: TRBV7-8
CDR3 protein: CASSRSAGQSYEQYF

J gene: NA
V gene: TRBV7-9
CDR3 protein: CASSTKQPRGAQYF

J gene: TRBJ2-2
V gene: TRBV27
CDR3 protein: CASSSLGGQGYTRELFF

J gene: TRBJ2-1
V gene: TRBV6-5
CDR3 protein: CASSYFRLAGGFADEQFF

J gene: TRBJ2-7
V gene: TRBV5-5
CDR3 protein: CASSLDGTPTGEQYF

J gene: TRBJ1-2
V gene: TRBV12-3/TRBV12-4
CDR3 protein: CASSLARRVNYGYTF

J gene: TRBJ1-2
V gene: TRBV12-3/TRBV12-4
CDR3 protein: CASSLRGRDGYTF

J gene: TRBJ1-5
V gene: TRBV20-1
CDR3 protein: CSAPTGEIGNQPQHF

J gene: TRBJ1-2
V gene: TRBV30
CDR3 protein: CAWSVGSGYTF

J gene: TRBJ2-7
V gene: TRBV7-6
CDR3 protein: CASSNRDRVYEQYF

J gene: TRBJ1-5
V gene: TRBV6-1
CDR3 protein: CASTLNGQPQHF

J gene: TRBJ2-3
V gene: TRBV12-3/TRBV12-4
CDR3 protein: CASSPTGSAGADTQYF

J gene: TRBJ2-7
V gene: TRBV12-3/TRBV12-4
CDR3 protein: CASSLTAGVGYF

J gene: TRBJ1-1
V gene: TRBV5-6
CDR3 protein: CASSGDRGLNTEAFF